This T cell receptor beta chain is drawn from a study of T cell clonotyping in hematopoietic cell transplantation. Study-wide results and limits: Higher Inverse Simpson Index values in graft donor and pretransplant recipient predicted broader posttransplant TCR diversity. Few recipient clonotypes overlapped donors; over 95% were de novo at given depth.

Measured with immunoSEQ multiplex PCR; TCRdb has only the in-frame clones, and not every one. This table has 20,000 or so clones, roughly 90% appearing once. For this clone: Its antigen is undetermined.

Time point meaning: recipient sample about 28 days before transplant, after cytoreduction. Germline V gene data show CDR1 as KGHSH and CDR2 as LQKENI. The trim removed 3 bases at V and 7 bases at J, leaving 12 bases unmatched. This CDR3 spans 15 amino acids. The specimen was peripheral blood mononuclear cells, collected before stem cell transplant. The origin of this receptor is a man aged 18 to 29 with biphenotypic leukemia. Some clones in this sample may be carry-over from other donors' samples. The chain carries TRBV18 and TRBJ2-7; 7 bases are shared with TRBD2. In DNA form, the CDR3 reads TGTGCCAGCTCACCCGGACTAGGAGGACTATCGGAGCAGTACTTC. Translating it yields CASSPGLGGLSEQYF.